These 14 T cell receptor beta chains originate from one sample sequenced in a study of T cells after yellow fever vaccination. MiXCR, run by TCRdb on the 5' RACE reads, gives a single entry per CDR3 protein. The sample has some 260,000 distinct CDR3 sequences, roughly 5.2% seen once. The sequences come from CD4+ T cells sorted from PBMCs, collected on the day of the yellow fever booster vaccination. These receptors were obtained from a man younger than 35 who received the YFV17D yellow fever vaccine.

The rearrangement uses TRBV2 and TRBJ2-1, with 7 bases lining up with TRBD2. Germline assignment: CDR1 SNHLY and CDR2 FYNNEI. This CDR3 has 14 residues. V dropped 5 bases and J dropped 0; count of bases not matched to a gene: 1. CDR3 sequence: CASSRDYSYNEQFF. In nucleotides, the CDR3 is TGTGCCAGCAGTCGGGACTACTCCTACAATGAGCAGTTCTTC.

The sample holds a few counts of this clonotype. This sequence joins TRBV4-1 and TRBJ2-7; no reliable D call. Trimming took off 0 bases at V and 6 bases at J, with 18 bases between the two ends. The CDR3 totals 16 residues. Germline lookup yields CDR1 MGHRA and CDR2 YSYEKL. The CDR3, as DNA: TGCGCCAGCAGCCAAGAAGGGATTAGTGCCTCGGGCGAGCAGTACGTC. It specifies CASSQEGISASGEQYV.

The rearrangement joins TRBV20-1 to TRBJ2-5; 8 bases line up with TRBD2. The V and J ends lost 4 bases and 3 bases, in that order; junction bases with no gene match: 4. Germline lookup yields CDR1 DFQATT and CDR2 SNEGSKA (reference sequence). CDR3 length equals 13 residues. This chain's CDR3 is CSATTGGEETQYF. The CDR3 DNA reads TGCAGTGCTACTACGGGGGGGGAAGAGACCCAGTACTTC.

The chain carries TRBV18 and TRBJ1-6; TRBD1 is a possible D gene (5 bases). Per the germline V gene, CDR1 is KGHSH and CDR2 is LQKENI. The germline V and J ends were trimmed by 2 bases and 4 bases, with 9 bases remaining between them. CDR3 size: 15 residues. The CDR3 here is CASSPGGIYNSPLHF. CDR3 coding DNA: TGTGCCAGCTCACCAGGGGGGATTTATAATTCACCCCTCCACTTT.

The CDR3 DNA follows: TGTGCCAGCGGTGAACAGGGGGCGGGTGAAGCTTTCTTT. It specifies CASGEQGAGEAFF. The J gene is TRBJ1-1, the V gene TRBV12-3 or TRBV12-4, with TRBD1 matching over 9 bases. The CDR3 has 13 residues. V was clipped by 8 bases and J by 7 bases; unmatched bases: 8.

This clonotype was observed a few times. V usage is TRBV12-3 or TRBV12-4 and J usage is TRBJ2-5, with D perhaps matching TRBD1 or TRBD2 (5 bases each). The CDR3 is 12 amino acids. Deletions cut 3 bases from V and 7 bases from J, with 9 bases between. CDR3 protein: CASSLGVGTQYF. For the CDR3, the DNA is TGTGCCAGCAGTTTGGGGGTCGGGACCCAGTACTTC.

A few counts support this clonotype. The CDR3: CASSLQFPGQGTYNEQFF. The CDR3 DNA sequence: TGTGCCAGCAGCTTGCAATTTCCGGGACAGGGGACCTACAATGAGCAGTTCTTC. The chain combines TRBV7-2 with TRBJ2-1; 10 bases agree with TRBD1. With V trimmed by 3 bases and J by 2 bases, 10 bases remained unmatched. There are 18 residues in the CDR3. Germline CDR1 and CDR2: SGHTA and FQGNSA.

This clonotype was picked up many times. The chain carries TRBV7-9 and TRBJ2-3, with D tentatively TRBD2 (7 bases). This CDR3 comprises 15 residues. From germline, CDR1 is SEHNR and CDR2 FQNEAQ (reference sequence). V was cut by 5 bases and J by 3 bases, with 15 bases left in between. This chain's CDR3 is CASSPMGGATDTQYF. CDR3 coding DNA: TGTGCCAGCAGCCCGATGGGGGGGGCGACAGATACGCAGTATTTT.

This clonotype has more than one count but fewer than ten. This chain uses TRBV18 with TRBJ1-5; 9 positions agree with TRBD1. The junction had 3 bases not matched to a gene; V was cut back by 5 bases and J by 1 base. This CDR3 region has 15 residues. CDR1 KGHSH and CDR2 LQKENI come from the germline V gene. This CDR3 is CASSAGTGSNQPQHF. The CDR3 DNA reads as TGTGCCAGCTCAGCCGGGACAGGGAGCAATCAGCCCCAGCATTTT. Looking up the rest from reference TRBV18 and TRBJ1-5 gives the full variable domain: NAGVMQNPRHLVRRRGQEARLRCSPMKGHSHVYWYRQLPEEGLKFMVYLQKENIIDESGMPKERFSAEFPKEGPSILRIQQVVRGDSAAYFCASSAGTGSNQPQHFGDGTRLSIL.

The V and J genes are TRBV5-5 and TRBJ2-5; possible D gene TRBD1, 7 bases. CDR1 and CDR2 from the germline V gene are SGHKS and YYEKEE (reference sequence). The V end was cut by 2 bases, the J end by 4 bases, with 15 bases between. The CDR3 covers 15 residues. The CDR3 DNA is TGTGCCAGCAGCTTAAAAACAGGGGAGGCAGAGACCCAGTACTTC. Its translation: CASSLKTGEAETQYF.

The chain has TRBV12-3 or TRBV12-4 and TRBJ2-1; possibly TRBD1 for D (6 bases). Trimming pared 4 bases from V and 9 bases from J, leaving 16 bases between. CDR3 length: 14 amino acids. CDR3 loop: CASSWLGARSEQFF. For the CDR3, the DNA is TGTGCCAGCAGTTGGCTGGGGGCGCGAAGTGAGCAGTTCTTC.

This chain joins TRBV5-1 and TRBJ1-5; D is perhaps TRBD1 (5 bases). The CDR3 extends over 13 amino acids. The germline gives CDR1 SGHRS, CDR2 YFSETQ. The V gene lost 0 bases and the J gene lost 6 bases, with 7 bases spanning the gap. The CDR3 here is CASSLVGAQPQHF. The CDR3 DNA sequence: TGCGCCAGCAGCTTGGTAGGGGCTCAGCCCCAGCATTTT. Together with reference TRBV5-1 and TRBJ1-5, the CDR3 gives the full variable domain: KAGVTQTPRYLIKTRGQQVTLSCSPISGHRSVSWYQQTPGQGLQFLFEYFSETQRNKGNFPGRFSGRQFSNSRSEMNVSTLELGDSALYLCASSLVGAQPQHFGDGTRLSIL.

This clonotype has a handful of counts. The CDR3 sequence: CASSSWVEETQYF. The CDR3 DNA is TGTGCCAGCAGCTCGTGGGTCGAGGAGACCCAGTACTTC. The chain recombines TRBV5-4 with TRBJ2-5, with no clear D. V lost 3 bases and J 5 bases, leaving 11 bases between the germline ends. The CDR3 length is 13 residues. In germline, CDR1 is SGHNT, CDR2 YYREEE (reference sequence).

This clonotype occurred a few times. The V and J genes are TRBV6-1 and TRBJ2-1; TRBD1 is a possible D gene (6 bases). Trimming removed 9 bases at V and 1 base at J, with 16 bases between. The CDR3 sequence is 15 residues long. Germline lookup yields CDR1 MNHNS and CDR2 SASEGT. The CDR3: CASVSGVASYNEQFF. The CDR3 coding sequence is TGTGCCAGTGTTTCAGGGGTGGCGTCCTACAATGAGCAGTTCTTC.